Reported below is one T cell receptor beta chain. The antigen is undetermined. This sample is drawn from a study of Ad26.COV2.S vaccination and SARS-CoV-2 variants. Study-wide results and caveats: Vaccinated and placebo-treated recipients had similar non-spike TCR breadth. Placebo recipients had lower spike-specific TCR breadth than vaccine recipients. Responses of spike-specific T cells (both CD8+ and CD4+) reportedly showed substantial breadth after vaccination.

The method was immunoSEQ multiplex PCR; TCRdb's version includes in-frame clones alone and lacks a portion of them. The sample includes approximately 90,000 clones, approximately 77% of them seen just once. In germline, CDR1 is SNHLY, CDR2 FYNNEI. The CDR3 spans 14 residues. Trimming took off 6 bases at V and 3 bases at J, with 14 bases between the two ends. This sample comprised peripheral blood, obtained after recovery from COVID-19. The source is a human donor who had recovered from COVID-19. The chain joins TRBV2 to TRBJ1-2; D is unresolved. The CDR3 loop reads CASRPQVLHYGYTF. As DNA, the CDR3 is TGTGCCAGCAGGCCCCAAGTCCTGCACTATGGCTACACCTTC.